This T cell receptor (beta chain) was sequenced for a study of T cells in Graves' hyperthyroidism and ophthalmopathy. Trimming took 8 bases from V and 6 from J, leaving 19 bases between them. The CDR3 has 13 amino acids. From germline, CDR1 is SQVTM and CDR2 ANQGSEA. Lactation, pregnancy, other autoimmune disease or uncontrolled infection excluded patients. Diagnosis rested on symptoms, serum thyroxine and TRAb, thyroid ultrasound, and orbital computed tomography. Template material for amplifying TCR beta CDR3 regions consisted of RNA transcripts. HTBI primers were employed in a first-round RT-PCR of the TCR CDR3. TCRdb processed the multiplex PCR reads anew with MiXCR; each CDR3 protein has one entry. The sample lists approximately 620,000 distinct CDR3 sequences; 14% were seen once. In its sample, this clonotype was seen many times.

The gene calls are TRBV29-1 and TRBJ1-2; D remains unclear. Sequencing was carried out using blood. The TCR comes from a woman under 40 with Graves' hyperthyroidism that later progressed to Graves' ophthalmopathy. CDR3: CSFLDGERDGYTF. The CDR3 DNA is TGCAGCTTCTTGGACGGGGAAAGGGATGGCTACACCTTC. The whole variable domain, remainder taken from reference TRBV29-1 and TRBJ1-2, is SAVISQKPSRDICQRGTSLTIQCQVDSQVTMMFWYRQQPGQSLTLIATANQGSEATYESGFVIDKFPISRPNLTFSTLTVSNMSPEDSSIYLCSFLDGERDGYTFGSGTRLTVV.